Given below is one T cell receptor (beta chain) in context. The repertoire was sequenced with immunoSEQ multiplex PCR; TCRdb's copy has only in-frame clones and lacks some. The sample contains about 400,000 clones, 83% of which appear only once. This record comes from a study of Ad26.COV2.S vaccination and SARS-CoV-2 variants. The treatment was: 15 to 20 received Ad26.COV2.S at low or high dose, single or two shots; about 5 received placebo; per-sample allocation not given. The study sampled participants on day 63 after the first vaccine or placebo injection. This CDR3 spans 12 amino acids. Germline V gene data show CDR1 as LGHDT and CDR2 as YNNKEL (reference sequence). V lost 3 bases and J 7 bases, leaving 9 bases between the germline ends.

The material sequenced was peripheral blood, taken in a trial of Ad26.COV2.S vaccine versus placebo. The chain couples TRBV3-1 (or the pseudogene TRBV3-2) to TRBJ1-2; D ambiguous. The clonotype was recovered from a person between 18 and 65 years old who received the Ad26.COV2.S COVID-19 vaccine or a placebo. In nucleotides, the CDR3 is TGTGCCAGCAGCCAGACTCCTGGTGGCTACACCTTC. It specifies CASSQTPGGYTF.